The clone carrying this TCR beta chain was seen only once. What it recognizes is unknown. Sample-barcoded 5' priming and a J-beta primer mix drove a second PCR of roughly 7 to 11 cycles. Via MiXCR, TCRdb re-called the 5' RACE reads, giving one row per CDR3 protein. The sample consists of fewer than 950,000 distinct CDR3 sequences, around 36% of them appearing once. The sample comes from a study of blood T cells in healthy people across ages. Study-wide results and limits: The authors considered diversity estimates from one million T cells to be underestimates.

Trimming removed 2 bases from V and 6 bases from J, with 4 bases in between. Germline lookup yields CDR1 MGHDK and CDR2 SYGVNS. There are 12 residues in the CDR3. Specimen: blood. The source is a man in his late teens or twenties in good health. The rearrangement joins TRBV25-1 to TRBJ2-2; D remains ambiguous. CDR3 in amino acids: CASSEKAGELFF. For the CDR3, the DNA is TGTGCCAGCAGTGAAAAGGCCGGGGAGCTGTTTTTT.